The 30 T cell receptor beta chains given below trace back to one sample, sequenced in a study of cytomegalovirus exposure and HLA in healthy donors. PCR used 60 Vbeta primers and 13 Jbeta primers. Assay: immunoSEQ multiplex PCR; the TCRdb copy retains only in-frame clones and omits some. The repertoire holds about 240,000 clones, with about 80% as singletons. Sequenced input: PBMCs. Receptors were obtained from a woman aged 55-69 years in good health and CMV-seropositive.

The chain couples TRBV9 to TRBJ2-3; possible D gene TRBD2, 6 bases. The CDR3 consists of 13 residues. Per the germline V gene, CDR1 is SGDLS and CDR2 is YYNGEE. V gave up 3 bases and J gave up 5 bases, with 10 bases separating them. This CDR3 reads CASSDPSVDTQYF. CDR3 DNA: TGTGCCAGCAGCGATCCTAGCGTAGATACGCAGTATTTT.

This chain uses TRBV6-5 with TRBJ1-1; possibly TRBD1 for D (6 bases). Germline lookup yields CDR1 MNHEY and CDR2 SVGAGI. The CDR3 runs 14 residues. V lost 0 bases and J lost 1, with 6 bases in between. The CDR3 bases are TGTGCCAGCAGTTACTCAGGGGGGAACACTGAAGCTTTCTTT. Protein product: CASSYSGGNTEAFF.

The gene calls are TRBV5-5 and TRBJ2-5; no clear D gene. The closer fit of TRBJ2-7 to the DNA end suggests the J call may be wrong. The CDR3 sequence is 13 residues long. The germline V gene encodes CDR1 SGHKS and CDR2 YYEKEE (reference sequence). CDR3 nucleotides: TGTGCCAGCAGCCCGCGCCTTCTCTCCGAGCAGTACTTC. Its translation: CASSPRLLSEQYF.

The chain couples TRBV4-1 to TRBJ2-1, with no clear D. CDR1 is MGHRA and CDR2 is YSYEKL in the germline V gene. The CDR3 totals 16 residues. Trimming took 2 bases from V and 2 from J, leaving 13 bases between them. CDR3 DNA: TGCGCCAGCAGCCAATTAGTAGCCGTCGCCTACAATGAGCAGTTCTTC. Translated, it gives CASSQLVAVAYNEQFF.

V and J are TRBV9 and TRBJ2-1, with no clear D. The germline gives CDR1 SGDLS, CDR2 YYNGEE. Trimming removed 4 bases at V and 7 bases at J, with 15 bases between. This CDR3 is built from 14 residues. The CDR3 protein is CASSSDGTGNEQFF. The DNA of the CDR3 is TGTGCCAGCAGCTCAGACGGAACCGGGAATGAGCAGTTCTTC.

For this clone: A junction boundary mismatches the germline segment, possibly from a read error. This chain connects TRBV7-2 to TRBJ2-5, with D possibly TRBD1 on 5 matching bases. CDR1 is SGHTA, CDR2 FQGNSA, per germline. The length of the CDR3 is 12 residues. CDR3 nucleotides: TGTGCCAGCAGCTTAGAAGTAGGGGCCGAGGACTTC. Its protein product is CASSLEVGAEDF.

Points on this clone: One end of the junction varies from germline; a read error may be responsible. V and J are TRBV7-9 and TRBJ2-2, with TRBD2 identical over 12 bases. The CDR3 consists of 18 residues. Germline V gene data show CDR1 as SEHNR and CDR2 as FQNEAQ (reference sequence). The CDR3 DNA reads TGTTCCAGCAGCTTAGCTTCTCTAGCGGGAGGGGCGGCCGGGGAGCTGTTTTTT. Translating gives CSSSLASLAGGAAGELFF.

The chain is built from TRBV6-5 and TRBJ2-7; TRBD2 aligns across 11 bases. This CDR3 has 13 residues. CDR1 is MNHEY and CDR2 is SVGAGI in the germline V gene. With V trimmed by 6 bases and J by 4 bases, 2 bases remained unmatched. The CDR3 nucleotides are TGTGCCAGCAGCACTAGCGGGAGTTACGAGCAGTACTTC. It translates to CASSTSGSYEQYF.

V usage is TRBV18 and J usage is TRBJ1-1; 7 bases match TRBD1. The germline gives CDR1 KGHSH, CDR2 LQKENI. V was pared by 0 bases and J by 4 bases, with 2 bases of the junction left unmatched. The CDR3 has 14 amino acids. The CDR3 DNA reads TGTGCCAGCTCACCACCGGCAGGGGGCACTGAAGCTTTCTTT. Protein: CASSPPAGGTEAFF.

The chain has TRBV6-1 and TRBJ2-1, with TRBD2 identical over 7 bases. The CDR3 length is 15 residues. The germline gives CDR1 MNHNS, CDR2 SASEGT. J lost 8 bases, V lost 5 bases, and 12 bases had no gene match. The CDR3 is CASSPLGLVWDEQFF. CDR3 coding DNA: TGTGCCAGCAGTCCTCTCGGACTAGTGTGGGATGAGCAGTTCTTC.

The J gene is TRBJ2-3, the V gene TRBV30, with TRBD2 matching 11 bases. The CDR3 totals 15 residues. Unmatched junction bases numbered 12, after V lost 3 bases and J lost 10 bases. Germline CDR1 is GTSNPN and CDR2 is SVGIG (reference sequence). CDR3 DNA: TGTGCCTGGAGGCCCGGGACTAGCGGATCCACCCCGCAGTATTTT. Protein: CAWRPGTSGSTPQYF.

The rearrangement joins TRBV9 to TRBJ2-1; 7 positions agree with TRBD2. Germline loops: CDR1 SGDLS, CDR2 YYNGEE. This CDR3 has 15 residues. The J segment lost 4 bases and the V segment lost 0 bases, leaving 4 bases of the junction unmatched. The CDR3 bases are TGTGCCAGCAGCGTAGGGGGGGAGGGATACAATGAGCAGTTCTTC. Encoded protein: CASSVGGEGYNEQFF.

Only a few counts were recorded for this clone. The V and J genes are TRBV4-2 and TRBJ2-7; 9 bases align to TRBD1. CDR3 length: 16 residues. The germline CDR1 and CDR2 sequences are LGHNA and YNFKEQ. V trimming: 0 bases; J trimming: 3 bases; junction bases outside the gene matches: 6. The CDR3 sequence is CASSQDAATGGYEQYF. CDR3 DNA: TGTGCCAGCAGCCAAGATGCCGCGACAGGGGGCTACGAGCAGTACTTC.

The chain employs TRBV15 and TRBJ2-7; D gene uncertain. CDR3 length equals 13 residues. The V and J ends lost 0 bases and 1 base respectively, with 4 bases between them. Germline lookup yields CDR1 LNHNV and CDR2 YYDKDF (reference sequence). The CDR3 DNA reads TGTGCCACCAGCAGAGATCTGTCCTACGAGCAGTACTTC. Its protein is CATSRDLSYEQYF.

The rearrangement joins TRBV9 to TRBJ2-1, with D possibly matching TRBD2 (6 bases). CDR1 SGDLS and CDR2 YYNGEE come from the germline V gene. The length of the CDR3 is 16 residues. The V end was cut by 3 bases, the J end by 0 bases, with 13 bases between. CDR3 sequence (DNA): TGTGCCAGCAGCGCGGGACTTTCGAGCTCCTACAATGAGCAGTTCTTC. Translating it yields CASSAGLSSSYNEQFF.

This rearrangement joins TRBV25-1 to TRBJ1-2; 9 positions match TRBD1. Germline values: CDR1 MGHDK, CDR2 SYGVNS. The V and J ends lost 6 bases and 8 bases, in that order; junction bases with no gene match: 10. The CDR3 covers 14 residues. Written as DNA, the CDR3 is TGTGCCAGCAGGGGGAAGGGACAGGGACAAGGCTACACCTTC. Protein product: CASRGKGQGQGYTF.

CDR3 in DNA: TGTGCCAGCAGTCCCGGACAGCTCGGCTACACCTTC. It is translated as CASSPGQLGYTF. The chain links TRBV28 to TRBJ1-2; a weak D match, TRBD1 (6 bases). The germline V gene has CDR1 MDHEN and CDR2 SYDVKM. V was cut by 5 bases and J by 8 bases, with 12 bases left in between. The CDR3 has 12 amino acids.

The rearrangement joins TRBV7-2 to TRBJ1-1; D not resolved. CDR1 is SGHTA, CDR2 FQGNSA, per germline. V gave up 1 base and J gave up 4 bases, with 7 bases separating them. The CDR3 has 13 residues. In DNA form, the CDR3 reads TGTGCCAGCAGCTTAGGAATCGGCACTGAAGCTTTCTTT. Translation: CASSLGIGTEAFF.

The V and J genes are TRBV5-1 and TRBJ2-2, with 8 bases matching TRBD2. The CDR3 is 16 amino acids. V was pared by 3 bases and J by 5 bases, with 9 bases of the junction left unmatched. Germline V gene lookup returns CDR1 SGHRS and CDR2 YFSETQ. The CDR3 spells CASSSTTSGKTGELFF. In nucleotides, the CDR3 is TGCGCCAGCAGCTCCACCACTAGCGGCAAGACCGGGGAGCTGTTTTTT.

The chain uses TRBV27 and TRBJ1-4, with 9 nucleotides matching TRBD1. The CDR3 sequence is 13 residues long. Losses at the gene ends were 5 bases for V and 8 bases for J; bases not matched to a gene: 3. Germline CDR1 and CDR2: MNHEY and SMNVEV (reference sequence). CDR3 residues: CASSRTGEEKLFF. As DNA, the CDR3 is TGTGCCAGCAGTAGGACAGGGGAAGAAAAACTGTTTTTT.

V is TRBV9 and J is TRBJ2-3; 14 bases map to TRBD2. Germline assignment: CDR1 SGDLS and CDR2 YYNGEE. This CDR3 is built from 16 residues. Trimming at V came to 2 bases and at J to 5 bases, leaving 4 bases not matched to a gene. CDR3 DNA sequence: TGTGCCAGCAGCGTTGGGACTAGCGGGAGCTTAGATACGCAGTATTTT. Its translation is CASSVGTSGSLDTQYF.

This chain uses TRBV18 with TRBJ2-3; 9 positions match TRBD2. V shed 2 bases, J shed 2 bases, and the junction held 5 bases outside the gene matches. The CDR3 sequence is 16 residues long. The V gene's germline CDR1 is KGHSH and CDR2 LQKENI. The DNA for the CDR3 is TGTGCCAGCTCACCAAGAGCGGGAGGCTCCACAGATACGCAGTATTTT. This sequence encodes CASSPRAGGSTDTQYF.

This clone has a handful of counts. This rearrangement joins TRBV4-1 to TRBJ1-1; 7 bases map to TRBD1. Trimming took 1 base from V and 5 from J; bases not matched to a gene: 10. CDR1 and CDR2 (germline): MGHRA, YSYEKL. The CDR3 runs 16 residues. The CDR3 is CASSQGAVRGKTEAFF. In DNA, the CDR3 is TGCGCCAGCAGCCAAGGGGCGGTCAGGGGGAAAACTGAAGCTTTCTTT.

The chain has TRBV9 and TRBJ1-1, with D hard to call. Germline V lookup: CDR1 SGDLS, CDR2 YYNGEE. CDR3 length equals 12 residues. The V and J ends lost 0 bases and 7 bases respectively, with 7 bases between them. This CDR3 reads CASSVAEGEAFF. The CDR3 DNA reads as TGTGCCAGCAGCGTAGCTGAGGGTGAAGCTTTCTTT.

The chain recombines TRBV6-1 with TRBJ1-2, with no clear D. The CDR3 contains 12 residues. The germline gives CDR1 MNHNS, CDR2 SASEGT. With 7 bases removed from V and 4 bases from J, the gap between germline ends came to 10 bases. The CDR3 spells CASIEGSYGYTF. CDR3 nucleotide sequence: TGTGCCAGCATCGAGGGTTCCTATGGCTACACCTTC.

The rearrangement links TRBV5-4 to TRBJ2-5; D is ambiguous. The CDR3 contains 12 residues. Per the germline V gene, CDR1 is SGHNT and CDR2 is YYREEE (reference sequence). V was shortened by 2 bases and J by 4 bases, with 6 bases between the two germline ends. CDR3 nucleotide sequence: TGTGCCAGCAGCTTCAACGGAGAGACCCAGTACTTC. It codes for CASSFNGETQYF.

The rearrangement joins TRBV18 to TRBJ2-3; D might be TRBD2 (5 bases). The V end was cut by 1 base, the J end by 2 bases, with 10 bases between. Per germline, CDR1 KGHSH and CDR2 LQKENI. The CDR3 length is 15 residues. The CDR3 reads CASSPRVRDTDTQYF. CDR3 DNA: TGTGCCAGCTCACCACGGGTTCGGGACACAGATACGCAGTATTTT.

This chain links TRBV30 with TRBJ1-5; TRBD1 matches at 7 bases. CDR3 length: 13 amino acids. Germline V gene lookup returns CDR1 GTSNPN and CDR2 SVGIG (reference sequence). Trimming cost V 1 base and J 5 bases; bases outside gene matches: 2. DNA of the CDR3: TGTGCCTGGAGTGGACAGGGCTATCAGCCCCAGCATTTT. This translates into CAWSGQGYQPQHF.

This clone was detected once. V usage is TRBV29-1 and J usage is TRBJ1-3; weak D call: TRBD1 (5 bases). The CDR3 covers 14 residues. The V gene's germline CDR1 is SQVTM and CDR2 ANQGSEA. V dropped 7 bases and J dropped 0 bases, with 13 bases sitting between them. CDR3: CSARVSHSGNTIYF. Here the CDR3 DNA reads TGCAGCGCCAGGGTATCCCACTCTGGAAACACCATATATTTT.

The chain joins TRBV10-1 to TRBJ2-7; 8 bases are a match to TRBD2. With 6 bases clipped from V and 5 bases from J, the junction kept 9 bases outside the gene matches. The CDR3 runs to 14 residues. The germline CDR1 and CDR2 sequences are WNHNN and SYGVQD (reference sequence). In DNA, the CDR3 is TGCGCCAGCAGCGTAAGCGGGAGTCGGGACGAGCAGTACTTC. This translates into CASSVSGSRDEQYF.